The 26 T cell receptor beta chains below come from one sample, sequenced in a study of identical twins. TCRdb itself ran the 5' RACE reads through MiXCR, one entry per CDR3 protein. This repertoire shows around 370,000 distinct CDR3 sequences, approximately 8.7% found once; its top ten account for about 8.1%. Sequenced sample: naive T cells sorted from blood. All receptors come from a woman aged 45-65 years in good health.

This chain joins TRBV6-6 and TRBJ2-6; D remains unclear. From germline, CDR1 is MNHNY and CDR2 SVGAGI (reference sequence). The CDR3 extends over 17 amino acids. V was pared by 0 bases and J by 4 bases, with 13 bases between. CDR3 region: CASSYSIQVEGANVLTF. CDR3 nucleotide sequence: TGTGCCAGCAGTTACTCGATTCAGGTTGAAGGGGCCAACGTCCTGACTTTC.

This clonotype has a count of ten or more. The chain is built from TRBV3-1 and TRBJ1-5, with a weak D call TRBD1 (5 bases). Germline CDR1 reads LGHDT; CDR2 reads YNNKEL (reference sequence). The length of the CDR3 is 12 residues. V gave up 8 bases and J gave up 5 bases, with 10 bases separating them. The DNA for the CDR3 is TGTGCCAGCGGGACGGCAGATCAGCCCCAGCATTTT. Encoded protein: CASGTADQPQHF.

This clonotype has at least ten counts. The V call is TRBV7-8, the J call TRBJ2-1, with 8 bases fitting TRBD1. Germline lookup yields CDR1 SGHVS and CDR2 FQNEAQ. J lost 3 bases, V lost 1 base, and 5 bases had no gene match. The CDR3 length is 16 residues. The DNA of the CDR3 is TGTGCCAGCAGCTTAGAGGCTGGGACAGGCTACAATGAGCAGTTCTTC. Translation: CASSLEAGTGYNEQFF.

This clonotype was seen more than once but under ten times. The rearrangement uses TRBV15 and TRBJ2-1; 13 bases align to TRBD2. Trimming cost V 3 bases and J 8 bases; bases outside gene matches: 10. Germline V gene sequence: CDR1 LNHNV, CDR2 YYDKDF (reference sequence). This CDR3 is 17 amino acids long. Written as DNA, the CDR3 is TGTGCCACCAGCAGCGGGCCCGGGACTAGCGGGATTTATGAGCAGTTCTTC. Protein product: CATSSGPGTSGIYEQFF.

The table lists this clonotype with a few counts. The rearrangement joins TRBV20-1 to TRBJ2-5, with TRBD2 identical over 9 bases. This CDR3 spans 15 amino acids. J lost 2 bases, V lost 3 bases, and 7 bases had no gene match. Germline CDR1 reads DFQATT; CDR2 reads SNEGSKA (reference sequence). The CDR3: CSASPPSGTQETQYF. The CDR3, as DNA: TGCAGTGCTAGCCCCCCTAGCGGGACTCAAGAGACCCAGTACTTC.

This clonotype appeared many times. V usage is TRBV12-3 or TRBV12-4 and J usage is TRBJ1-1, with D hard to call. The CDR3 consists of 14 residues. V lost 2 bases, J lost 5 bases, and 12 bases lay in between. The CDR3 is CASSLSQVRTEAFF. The CDR3 DNA is TGTGCCAGCAGTTTAAGCCAAGTTAGAACTGAAGCTTTCTTT.

This clonotype was detected only a few times. The rearrangement joins TRBV29-1 to TRBJ2-1, with D perhaps TRBD2 (7 bases). This CDR3 is built from 16 residues. Germline assignment: CDR1 SQVTM and CDR2 ANQGSEA. The ends were cut back, 3 bases at V and 6 bases at J, with 21 bases in the middle. CDR3 region: CSVDRGGGVKRNEQFF. In nucleotides, the CDR3 is TGCAGCGTTGACAGAGGAGGGGGGGTGAAACGCAATGAGCAGTTCTTC.

This clonotype has just a few counts. The rearrangement uses TRBV12-3 or TRBV12-4 and TRBJ1-5; D might be TRBD1 (6 bases). There are 14 residues in the CDR3. The V and J ends lost 3 bases and 4 bases respectively, with 10 bases between them. This chain's CDR3 is CASSLGRGNQPQHF. The CDR3 nucleotides read TGTGCCAGCAGTTTGGGCAGGGGAAATCAGCCCCAGCATTTT.

Many counts were recorded for this clonotype. V is TRBV12-3 or TRBV12-4 and J is TRBJ2-3; D unclear. Trimming left V 6 bases short and J 1 base short, with 8 bases between. The CDR3 sequence is 13 residues long. The CDR3, as DNA: TGTGCCAGCAGCAGCTATGGCACAGATACGCAGTATTTT. Its protein is CASSSYGTDTQYF.

There are many counts of this clonotype. The chain employs TRBV12-3 or TRBV12-4 and TRBJ2-1; 7 bases map to TRBD1. After removal of 6 bases from V and 0 bases from J, the junction contained 5 bases not matched to a gene. CDR3 length equals 15 residues. The CDR3 sequence: CASRNGDSSYNEQFF. As DNA, the CDR3 is TGTGCCAGCAGAAATGGGGACAGCTCCTACAATGAGCAGTTCTTC.

This clonotype was counted only a few times. This chain links TRBV20-1 with TRBJ2-3, with unresolved D. Germline CDR1 is DFQATT and CDR2 is SNEGSKA (reference sequence). The CDR3 consists of 16 residues. V gave up 2 bases and J gave up 6 bases, with 21 bases separating them. The CDR3 loop is CSARSIDGRKMDTQYF. The CDR3 nucleotides are TGCAGTGCTAGATCTATCGACGGGCGGAAGATGGATACGCAGTATTTT.

This clonotype was detected many times. This chain links TRBV20-1 with TRBJ2-3; D might be TRBD1 (5 bases). This CDR3 contains 13 residues. V lost 2 bases and J lost 5, with 11 bases in between. Germline-derived CDR1 and CDR2 are DFQATT and SNEGSKA (reference sequence). The CDR3 region has the DNA TGCAGTGCTAGAAGGCAGGGAATAGATACGCAGTATTTT. As protein: CSARRQGIDTQYF.

This chain joins TRBV19 and TRBJ1-5; TRBD1 is a possible D gene (5 bases). Per the germline V gene, CDR1 is LNHDA and CDR2 is SQIVND (reference sequence). The length of the CDR3 is 15 residues. V was pared by 1 base and J by 6 bases, with 13 bases between. The CDR3 DNA is TGTGCCAGTAGTATAGTGGAGCAGGGAAGTCAGCCCCAGCATTTT. This translates into CASSIVEQGSQPQHF.

This clonotype was seen a few times. The chain joins TRBV11-3 to TRBJ2-1; 12 bases are shared with TRBD2. This CDR3 contains 16 residues. Germline V lookup: CDR1 SGHNT, CDR2 YENEEA. The junction had 5 bases not matched to a gene; V was cut back by 2 bases and J by 6 bases. Here the CDR3 reads CASSLILAGGGNEQFF. The DNA for the CDR3 is TGTGCCAGCAGCTTAATACTAGCGGGAGGAGGCAATGAGCAGTTCTTC. The variable domain in full, with the rest retrieved from reference TRBV11-3 and TRBJ2-1, is EAGVVQSPRYKIIEKKQPVAFWCNPISGHNTLYWYLQNLGQGPELLIRYENEEAVDDSQLPKDRFSAERLKGVDSTLKIQPAELGDSAVYLCASSLILAGGGNEQFFGPGTRLTVL.

J is TRBJ2-7 and V is TRBV10-3; D may be TRBD1 (5 bases). The CDR3 is 12 residues long. Trimming removed 6 bases at V and 3 bases at J, with 9 bases between. The germline V gene has CDR1 ENHRY and CDR2 SYGVKD. Here the CDR3 DNA reads TGTGCCATCAGCTTAGACAGCTACGAGCAGTACGTC. Amino acid sequence: CAISLDSYEQYV.

The rearrangement joins TRBV2 to TRBJ2-6; D is undetermined. The CDR3 runs 18 residues. Germline V gene sequence: CDR1 SNHLY, CDR2 FYNNEI. Trimming took off 6 bases at V and 1 base at J, with 19 bases between the two ends. The CDR3 spells CASSLRGGLGSGANVLTF. In nucleotides, the CDR3 is TGTGCCAGCAGCCTCAGAGGCGGTCTGGGATCTGGGGCCAACGTCCTGACTTTC.

This sequence joins TRBV2 and TRBJ1-2; D gene unclear. Germline V gives CDR1 SNHLY, CDR2 FYNNEI. The V end lost 6 bases, the J end lost 1 base, and 15 bases lay between the germline ends. The CDR3 sequence is 15 residues long. CDR3 amino acids: CASRADTTINYGYTF. Here the CDR3 DNA reads TGTGCCAGCAGGGCTGACACAACCATTAACTATGGCTACACCTTC.

This clonotype was counted a few times. This rearrangement joins TRBV27 to TRBJ2-7; 11 bases fit TRBD1. This CDR3 contains 14 residues. V was pared by 0 bases and J by 11 bases, with 6 bases of the junction left unmatched. The germline CDR1 and CDR2 sequences are MNHEY and SMNVEV (reference sequence). CDR3 amino acids: CASSLSRTGGAKYF. CDR3 nucleotides: TGTGCCAGCAGTTTATCGAGGACAGGGGGCGCGAAGTACTTC.

This clonotype was recorded many times. The chain carries TRBV6-1 and TRBJ1-1; unclear D gene. CDR1 and CDR2 from the germline V gene are MNHNS and SASEGT. The CDR3 has 13 amino acids. V lost 0 bases and J lost 7, with 9 bases in between. DNA for the CDR3: TGTGCCAGCAGTGAAGCAGGAGACTTTGAAGCTTTCTTT. This gives the protein CASSEAGDFEAFF.

This clonotype was seen more than once but under ten times. The chain recombines TRBV29-1 with TRBJ2-7; D is perhaps TRBD1 (5 bases). This CDR3 is 15 amino acids long. Trimming removed 4 bases at V and 3 bases at J, with 19 bases between. Germline lookup yields CDR1 SQVTM and CDR2 ANQGSEA. CDR3 protein: CSVVGWGRSVYEQYF. For the CDR3, the DNA is TGCAGCGTTGTGGGGTGGGGCAGGAGTGTCTACGAGCAGTACTTC.

This clonotype has a handful of counts. This chain links TRBV11-3 with TRBJ2-2; possibly TRBD1 for D (6 bases). The CDR3 contains 15 residues. V lost 5 bases, J lost 5 bases, and 15 bases lay in between. CDR1 SGHNT and CDR2 YENEEA come from the germline V gene. The CDR3 spells CASSPRQVLTGELFF. CDR3 nucleotides: TGTGCCAGCAGCCCGCGACAGGTTTTAACCGGGGAGCTGTTTTTT.

This clonotype was detected ten times or more. The V gene is TRBV5-1, the J gene TRBJ2-1; the D call may be TRBD1 or TRBD2 (8 bases each). Germline CDR1 SGHRS, CDR2 YFSETQ. V was trimmed by 4 bases and J by 2 bases, leaving 19 bases between them. This CDR3 region has 17 residues. CDR3 loop: CASSAHSGTGPYNEQFF. CDR3 bases: TGCGCCAGCAGCGCGCATAGCGGGACAGGACCCTACAATGAGCAGTTCTTC.

The CDR3 is CASSFRTAAFF. In nucleotides, the CDR3 is TGTGCCAGCAGCTTCCGGACGGCGGCTTTCTTT. The genes are TRBV11-2 and TRBJ1-1; D gene ambiguous. Trimming took 3 bases from V and 11 from J, leaving 10 bases between them. This CDR3 is built from 11 residues. Germline V lookup: CDR1 SGHAT, CDR2 FQNNGV.

This clonotype was detected a few times. The rearrangement links TRBV2 to TRBJ2-5, with D perhaps TRBD1 or TRBD2 (5 bases each). Per the germline V gene, CDR1 is SNHLY and CDR2 is FYNNEI. The CDR3 runs 14 residues. V was shortened by 9 bases and J by 2 bases, with 16 bases between the two germline ends. The CDR3: CARTSGSGQETQYF. CDR3 in DNA: TGTGCCAGAACCTCAGGGTCGGGACAAGAGACCCAGTACTTC.

The table lists this clonotype with a few counts. This rearrangement joins TRBV25-1 to TRBJ2-7, with a tentative D call TRBD2 (5 bases). This CDR3 has 12 residues. V was shortened by 5 bases and J by 2 bases, with 7 bases between the two germline ends. Germline V CDR1 and CDR2: MGHDK, SYGVNS. The CDR3 here is CASSHGTYEQYF. Here the CDR3 DNA reads TGTGCCAGCAGTCACGGGACCTACGAGCAGTACTTC.

This clonotype was counted a few times. This CDR3 is CASSAGPLVEKLFF. In DNA form, the CDR3 reads TGTGCCAGCAGCGCGGGACCGCTTGTTGAAAAACTGTTTTTT. The J gene is TRBJ1-4, the V gene TRBV9; D might be TRBD1 (5 bases). The CDR3 runs to 14 residues. CDR1 SGDLS and CDR2 YYNGEE come from the germline V gene. With 3 bases removed from V and 7 bases from J, the gap between germline ends came to 13 bases.